Presented here are 31 T cell receptor beta chains from one specimen sequenced in a study of T cell repertoires in cytomegalovirus infection (dated by TCRdb to the late 2010s). These receptors' targets are unknown. The sample's treatment or condition label, decoded: in vitro stimulation with specific CMV peptide epitopes to enrich CMV-specific T cells. The instrument given in TCRdb is Illumina HiSeq 1500. TCRdb reran the public reads through fastp at Q25 and MiXCR, keeping productive beta chains. Rows are combined by CDR3 protein, so each entry shows the most common genes and DNA. The sample profile shows some 920,000 distinct CDR3 sequences; roughly 30% of them were found once. The ten largest clones take up about an eighth of the sample. Specimen: cultured CD8+ T cells from PBMCs, collected from culture after CMV antigen stimulation. The receptors originated from a human donor in good health (CMV status not recorded). Some clones in this sample may be carry-over from other donors' samples.

The V and J genes are TRBV12-5 and TRBJ2-2, with a weak D call TRBD2 (6 bases). Germline CDR1 is LGHNT and CDR2 is FRNRAP. Trimming took 3 bases from V and 0 from J, leaving 20 bases between them. There are 19 residues in the CDR3. CDR3 residues: CASGFFRENWISNTGELFF. Here the CDR3 DNA reads TGTGCTAGTGGTTTTTTCCGGGAGAATTGGATTTCGAACACCGGGGAGCTGTTTTTT.

This chain links TRBV29-1 with TRBJ1-3; unclear D gene. Germline V CDR1 and CDR2: SQVTM, ANQGSEA. V lost 2 bases, J lost 8 bases, and 7 bases lay in between. The CDR3 totals 11 residues. CDR3 sequence: CSVESGDTIYF. CDR3 in DNA: TGCAGCGTTGAATCCGGGGACACCATATATTTT.

This rearrangement joins TRBV5-6 to TRBJ1-1, with D perhaps TRBD1 (6 bases). The germline V and J ends were trimmed by 5 bases and 0 bases, with 23 bases remaining between them. CDR1 and CDR2 (germline): SGHDT, YYEEEE. The CDR3 loop spans 18 amino acids. The CDR3 nucleotides are TGTGCCAGCAGTTCACGCCGCCAGGGGAATTCTATGAACACTGAAGCTTTCTTT. This encodes CASSSRRQGNSMNTEAFF.

Many counts were recorded for this clonotype. This chain links TRBV7-2 with TRBJ2-3; D remains unclear. Germline assignment: CDR1 SGHTA and CDR2 FQGNSA. There are 15 residues in the CDR3. V lost 3 bases to trimming and J lost 3 bases, with 13 bases between them. The CDR3 DNA sequence: TGTGCCAGCAGCTTTAGCCCCTTGGGAACAGATACGCAGTATTTT. It translates to CASSFSPLGTDTQYF.

The gene calls are TRBV10-3 and TRBJ2-1, with 7 bases identical to TRBD2. Germline V gene lookup returns CDR1 ENHRY and CDR2 SYGVKD. Trimming cost V 7 bases and J 6 bases; bases outside gene matches: 6. There are 13 residues in the CDR3. CDR3 sequence: CAINGLETNEQFF. DNA of the CDR3: TGTGCCATCAATGGACTAGAAACCAATGAGCAGTTCTTC.

The chain uses TRBV19 and TRBJ2-7; either TRBD1 or TRBD2 may supply D (5 bases each). The germline gives CDR1 LNHDA, CDR2 SQIVND (reference sequence). CDR3 size: 16 residues. Deletions cut 5 bases from V and 0 bases from J, with 17 bases between. The CDR3 DNA follows: TGTGCCAGTAGTCGCCCCCGGGGCGCGAGCTCCTACGAGCAGTACTTC. Protein: CASSRPRGASSYEQYF.

This chain joins TRBV20-1 and TRBJ2-7; D not certain. The ends were cut back, 1 base at V and 4 bases at J, with 11 bases in the middle. The germline V gene encodes CDR1 DFQATT and CDR2 SNEGSKA (reference sequence). This CDR3 has 13 amino acids. The CDR3 spells CSARGYSSYEQYV. The CDR3 DNA reads as TGCAGTGCTAGAGGGTACAGCTCTTACGAGCAGTACGTC.

With respect to this clonotype: A read error may produce the germline difference seen at one junction end. The chain recombines TRBV7-6 with TRBJ2-1; 10 bases agree with TRBD2. Germline V gives CDR1 SGHVS, CDR2 FNYEAQ. The CDR3 has 15 residues. The CDR3 nucleotides read TGTGCTAGCAGCCGTAGCGGGGGGCTTAACAATGAGCAGTTCTTC. This codes for CASSRSGGLNNEQFF.

The chain couples TRBV7-6 to TRBJ2-5, with D possibly being TRBD1 (5 bases). V was cut by 2 bases and J by 2 bases, with 12 bases left in between. CDR3 size: 15 residues. The germline V gene has CDR1 SGHVS and CDR2 FNYEAQ. The CDR3 is CASSLIDRPQETQYF. CDR3 DNA: TGTGCCAGCAGCTTAATTGACAGACCACAAGAGACCCAGTACTTC.

The chain is built from TRBV11-2 and TRBJ2-5; 7 positions agree with TRBD2. This CDR3 has 14 amino acids. Trimming removed 4 bases from V and 2 bases from J; junction bases left unmatched: 4. Germline lookup yields CDR1 SGHAT and CDR2 FQNNGV. The DNA for the CDR3 is TGTGCCAGCAGCTCATGGACTAGTCAAGAGACCCAGTACTTC. It specifies CASSSWTSQETQYF.

In its sample, this clonotype was seen a few times. The rearrangement joins TRBV7-9 to TRBJ1-6; D is perhaps TRBD1 (6 bases). Per germline, CDR1 SEHNR and CDR2 FQNEAQ (reference sequence). The CDR3 length is 14 residues. Trimming removed 3 bases at V and 7 bases at J, with 10 bases between. The CDR3 region has the DNA TGTGCCAGCAGCTTCAGGGGTTACAATTCACCCCTCCACTTT. This gives the protein CASSFRGYNSPLHF.

The chain joins TRBV29-1 to TRBJ2-1; D possibly corresponds to TRBD2 (6 bases). This CDR3 region has 15 residues. In germline, CDR1 is SQVTM, CDR2 ANQGSEA. V lost 0 bases and J 1 base, leaving 10 bases between the germline ends. The CDR3 sequence is CSVEDGGDSYNEQFF. The CDR3 coding sequence is TGCAGCGTTGAAGACGGGGGAGATTCCTACAATGAGCAGTTCTTC.

V gene TRBV6-5 combines with J gene TRBJ2-2, with D perhaps matching TRBD2 (6 bases). Germline CDR1 and CDR2: MNHEY and SVGAGI. V shed 7 bases and J shed 7 bases, with 7 bases lying between them. The CDR3 totals 11 residues. The CDR3 nucleotides are TGTGCCAGCACGGGGGACGGGGAGCTGTTTTTT. This sequence encodes CASTGDGELFF.

With respect to this clonotype: A read error may explain this, as a much larger clone is one base away. The V and J genes are TRBV7-6 and TRBJ2-7; TRBD1 aligns across 7 bases. CDR1 SGHVS and CDR2 FNYEAQ come from the germline V gene. This CDR3 is built from 14 residues. Trimming took 6 bases from V and 6 from J; bases not matched to a gene: 11. CDR3: CASRLRKGGGEQYF. DNA for the CDR3: TGTGCCAGCAGACTAAGGAAAGGGGGCGGCGAGCAGTACTTC.

CDR3 DNA sequence: TGTGCCAGCAGCTTTCCTAGCGGGGGGGCGGCAGAGACCCAGTACTTC. It encodes CASSFPSGGAAETQYF. This chain uses TRBV7-8 with TRBJ2-5; the match to TRBD2 covers 12 bases. The CDR3 loop spans 16 amino acids. Germline V gene lookup returns CDR1 SGHVS and CDR2 FQNEAQ. Trimming took 3 bases from V and 4 from J; bases not matched to a gene: 6.

There are a few counts of this clonotype. The chain is built from TRBV12-3 or TRBV12-4 and TRBJ2-7, with D possibly being TRBD2 (5 bases). V lost 3 bases and J 2 bases, leaving 11 bases between the germline ends. The CDR3 sequence is 14 residues long. The CDR3 DNA sequence: TGTGCCAGCAGTTTCGGAGGATCTACCTACGAGCAGTACTTC. Amino acid sequence: CASSFGGSTYEQYF.

This clonotype was detected a few times. The chain links TRBV2 to TRBJ1-1, with 9 bases that match TRBD1. After removal of 7 bases from V and 3 bases from J, the junction contained 3 bases not matched to a gene. The germline CDR1 and CDR2 sequences are SNHLY and FYNNEI. The CDR3 runs 13 residues. The CDR3 region has the DNA TGTGCCAGCAACAGGGGGCTAGACACTGAAGCTTTCTTT. This sequence encodes CASNRGLDTEAFF. Supplemented by reference TRBV2 and TRBJ1-1, the full variable domain reads EPEVTQTPSHQVTQMGQEVILRCVPISNHLYFYWYRQILGQKVEFLVSFYNNEISEKSEIFDDQFSVERPDGSNFTLKIRSTKLEDSAMYFCASNRGLDTEAFFGQGTRLTVV.

The chain is built from TRBV2 and TRBJ2-7; D is perhaps TRBD1 (7 bases). V gave up 7 bases and J gave up 4 bases, with 11 bases separating them. This CDR3 has 12 residues. The V gene's germline CDR1 is SNHLY and CDR2 FYNNEI. The DNA for the CDR3 is TGTGCCAGCACAGGGGGGAGGTACGAGCAGTACTTC. Its translation is CASTGGRYEQYF.

This clonotype was seen more than once but under ten times. This chain connects TRBV6-6 to TRBJ2-1; 7 positions agree with TRBD1. J lost 7 bases, V lost 8 bases, and 11 bases had no gene match. Looked up from germline, CDR1 is MNHNY and CDR2 is SVGAGI (reference sequence). The CDR3 has 14 residues. In DNA form, the CDR3 reads TGTGCCAGCTTAAGGGGGCCGCGGGCGAATGAGCAGTTCTTC. Its protein product is CASLRGPRANEQFF.

This clonotype showed up just a few times. The CDR3 spells CSVFGTKLSTEAFF. The CDR3 DNA sequence: TGCAGCGTCTTCGGGACCAAACTGAGCACTGAAGCTTTCTTT. The V and J genes are TRBV29-1 and TRBJ1-1, with D maybe TRBD1 (5 bases). The V end was cut by 6 bases, the J end by 4 bases, with 18 bases between. Germline CDR1 SQVTM, CDR2 ANQGSEA. The CDR3 has 14 residues.

The chain has TRBV7-6 and TRBJ2-4, with D perhaps TRBD1 (6 bases). The CDR3 sequence is 13 residues long. Germline CDR1 and CDR2: SGHVS and FNYEAQ. V lost 2 bases and J lost 8, with 10 bases in between. CDR3 amino acids: CASSLNRVDIQYF. CDR3 DNA: TGTGCCAGCAGCTTAAACAGGGTTGACATTCAGTACTTC.

This chain connects TRBV7-3 to TRBJ2-7; 7 nucleotides line up with TRBD1. Germline V gene data show CDR1 as SGHTA and CDR2 as FQGTGA. The CDR3 runs to 15 residues. Germline trimming cut 5 bases from V and 0 bases from J; bases unmatched to any gene: 7. CDR3 in amino acids: CASSIRQGSSYEQYV. For the CDR3, the DNA is TGTGCCAGCAGCATCCGACAGGGAAGCTCCTACGAGCAGTACGTC.

This clonotype was found a few times. The chain employs TRBV13 and TRBJ2-1; 9 nucleotides line up with TRBD2. The germline CDR1 and CDR2 sequences are PRHDT and FYEKMQ (reference sequence). CDR3 size: 15 residues. The J segment lost 4 bases and the V segment lost 2 bases, leaving 3 bases of the junction unmatched. DNA for the CDR3: TGTGCCAGCAGCTTAACCCTAGCGGGGTACAATGAGCAGTTCTTC. Amino acid sequence: CASSLTLAGYNEQFF.

Only a few counts were recorded for this clonotype. This chain joins TRBV7-2 and TRBJ2-1; D is perhaps TRBD1 or TRBD2 (5 bases each). CDR3 length: 15 amino acids. Trimming shortened V by 5 bases and J by 2 bases, and 13 bases separated the two germline ends. The germline V gene encodes CDR1 SGHTA and CDR2 FQGNSA. The chain's CDR3 is CASSAGTPPYNEQFF. CDR3 coding DNA: TGTGCCAGCAGCGCCGGGACGCCCCCCTACAATGAGCAGTTCTTC.

This chain connects TRBV10-3 to TRBJ1-2; TRBD1 matches 10 bases. The V segment lost 9 bases and the J segment 3 bases; nucleotides outside the gene matches: 4. The CDR3 runs to 13 residues. CDR1 is ENHRY and CDR2 is SYGVKD in the germline V gene. The CDR3 region has the DNA TGTGCCATAGCCGGGACAGGGGACTATGGCTACACCTTC. This codes for CAIAGTGDYGYTF.

With regard to this clonotype: This may stem from a read error, because a much larger clone lies one nucleotide away. CDR3 nucleotides: TGTGTCAGCAGCCTTGAGAACTACGAGCAGTACTTC. Protein product: CVSSLENYEQYF. The rearrangement links TRBV7-4 to TRBJ2-7; no clear D gene. The CDR3 spans 12 residues. Germline CDR1 is SGHVT and CDR2 is SQSDAQ.

There are a few counts of this clonotype. The CDR3 DNA reads as TGTGCCAGCAGCTTAGTGGGCGGGCGGGTCACAGATACGCAGTATTTT. Amino acids: CASSLVGGRVTDTQYF. This chain links TRBV7-6 with TRBJ2-3; D possibly corresponds to TRBD2 (5 bases). Germline CDR1 SGHVS, CDR2 FNYEAQ. Deletions cut 1 base from V and 2 bases from J, with 13 bases between. The CDR3 is 16 residues long.

This clonotype was seen a few times. The genes are TRBV20-1 and TRBJ1-1; no reliable D call. Trimming pared 2 bases from V and 4 bases from J, leaving 11 bases between. The CDR3 contains 13 residues. Germline V gene sequence: CDR1 DFQATT, CDR2 SNEGSKA (reference sequence). The CDR3 is CSARPQTLTEAFF. The CDR3 nucleotides read TGCAGTGCTAGACCTCAGACACTCACTGAAGCTTTCTTT.

Ten or more counts support this clonotype. The rearrangement joins TRBV12-3 or TRBV12-4 to TRBJ1-1; D may be TRBD1 (6 bases). The ends were cut back, 5 bases at V and 1 base at J, with 11 bases in the middle. This CDR3 contains 14 residues. The CDR3 region is CASSPTGGNTEAFF. DNA for the CDR3: TGTGCCAGCAGTCCGACAGGCGGGAACACTGAAGCTTTCTTT.

This clonotype was observed many times. The rearrangement joins TRBV7-6 to TRBJ1-1; possibly TRBD1 for D (5 bases). Per the germline V gene, CDR1 is SGHVS and CDR2 is FNYEAQ. The CDR3 totals 19 residues. The V gene lost 0 bases and the J gene lost 0 bases, with 20 bases spanning the gap. In DNA form, the CDR3 reads TGTGCCAGCAGCTTAGCGACGGTTGAAGGGGCCGGCATGAACACTGAAGCTTTCTTT. It specifies CASSLATVEGAGMNTEAFF.

There are a few counts of this clonotype. The V call is TRBV10-3, the J call TRBJ2-7; D gene unclear. Germline V gives CDR1 ENHRY, CDR2 SYGVKD. V lost 3 bases and J 5 bases, leaving 8 bases between the germline ends. This CDR3 has 12 amino acids. CDR3 bases: TGTGCCATCAGTGACGGAGTTGACGAGCAGTACTTC. Translation gives CAISDGVDEQYF.